The 9 T cell receptor beta chains presented below share a single source sample, sequenced in a study of blood T cells in healthy people across ages. For the second PCR, which ran for 7 to 11 cycles, a sample-barcoded 5' primer and a J-beta primer mix were used. Via MiXCR, TCRdb re-called the 5' RACE reads, giving one row per CDR3 protein. The table has roughly 1,300,000 distinct CDR3 sequences, approximately 59% seen once; the top ten hold over 5.5%. What was sequenced was blood. The receptors derive from a man aged 18 to 30 in good health.

This clonotype was observed a handful of times. The chain links TRBV10-2 to TRBJ2-7; D ambiguous. The V and J ends lost 2 bases and 4 bases respectively, with 6 bases between them. CDR1 WSHSY and CDR2 SAAADI come from the germline V gene. The CDR3 runs 12 residues. For the CDR3, the DNA is TGCGCCAGCAGTGAGCGCAGGTACGAGCAGTACTTC. Its translation is CASSERRYEQYF.

The CDR3 loop reads CASSFLAGGDQETQYF. Here the CDR3 DNA reads TGTGCCAGCAGTTTCCTAGCGGGAGGTGACCAAGAGACCCAGTACTTC. V and J are TRBV6-6 and TRBJ2-5, with TRBD2 matching 11 bases. After removal of 4 bases from V and 0 bases from J, the junction contained 4 bases not matched to a gene. Germline CDR1 MNHNY, CDR2 SVGAGI (reference sequence). CDR3 length: 16 amino acids.

The chain carries TRBV15 and TRBJ2-5, with 8 positions matching TRBD2. CDR1 is LNHNV, CDR2 YYDKDF, per germline (reference sequence). CDR3 length: 21 amino acids. The junction had 21 bases not matched to a gene; V was cut back by 1 base and J by 2 bases. DNA for the CDR3: TGTGCCACCAGCAGAGTCAGTCCGGGGGGGACACTATCCCTAAAACAAGAGACCCAGTACTTC. This sequence encodes CATSRVSPGGTLSLKQETQYF.

About this clonotype itself: The conserved phenylalanine or tryptophan is not found at the CDR3 terminus, so this likely reflects a read error. Written as DNA, the CDR3 is TGTGCCAGCAGCTTAAGCGCAGGGGTGCGAGCTAACTATGGCTACACCTTA. Protein: CASSLSAGVRANYGYTL. This chain connects TRBV13 to TRBJ1-2, with D possibly matching TRBD1 (6 bases). Germline-derived CDR1 and CDR2 are PRHDT and FYEKMQ (reference sequence). The ends were cut back, 2 bases at V and 0 bases at J, with 16 bases in the middle. There are 17 residues in the CDR3.

V usage is TRBV4-2 and J usage is TRBJ2-1; 11 bases match TRBD1. The V gene end was trimmed by 0 bases and the J gene end by 5 bases; junction bases not matched to a gene: 3. This CDR3 spans 16 amino acids. The germline gives CDR1 LGHNA, CDR2 YNFKEQ. The CDR3, as DNA: TGTGCCAGCAGCCAAGACCGGGACAGGGGGGACAATGAGCAGTTCTTC. Its translation is CASSQDRDRGDNEQFF.

Regarding this clonotype: The germline gene is not matched at one end of the junction; a read error may be the cause. The chain carries TRBV27 and TRBJ1-2; 7 bases are a match to TRBD1. The CDR3 is 14 residues long. Germline CDR1 MNHEY, CDR2 SMNVEV (reference sequence). The CDR3 loop reads CANSLSAGGYGYTF. CDR3 in DNA: TGTGCCAACAGTTTATCCGCAGGGGGCTATGGCTACACCTTC.

This chain links TRBV12-3 or TRBV12-4 with TRBJ2-6; 9 nucleotides match TRBD1. The V and J ends lost 4 bases and 3 bases, in that order; junction bases with no gene match: 4. This CDR3 spans 16 amino acids. CDR3 sequence (DNA): TGTGCCAGCAGTTCGACAGGGGGATATGGGGCCAACGTCCTGACTTTC. Its translation is CASSSTGGYGANVLTF.

The chain combines TRBV6-5 with TRBJ2-5, with 10 bases lining up with TRBD2. V lost 6 bases, J lost 2 bases, and 6 bases stayed unmatched. The CDR3 consists of 15 residues. Germline CDR1 MNHEY, CDR2 SVGAGI. The CDR3 region is CASSLAGDLQETQYF. The CDR3 DNA sequence: TGTGCCAGCAGCCTAGCGGGGGATCTACAAGAGACCCAGTACTTC.

The chain links TRBV25-1 to TRBJ2-4; 9 nucleotides match TRBD1. The J call may be faulty, since TRBJ2-5 better matches the DNA end. Germline-derived CDR1 and CDR2 are MGHDK and SYGVNS. The CDR3 covers 15 residues. CDR3 in DNA: TGTGCCAGCGCTGAAGGCGACAGGGGGTGGGAGACCCAGTACTTC. It specifies CASAEGDRGWETQYF.